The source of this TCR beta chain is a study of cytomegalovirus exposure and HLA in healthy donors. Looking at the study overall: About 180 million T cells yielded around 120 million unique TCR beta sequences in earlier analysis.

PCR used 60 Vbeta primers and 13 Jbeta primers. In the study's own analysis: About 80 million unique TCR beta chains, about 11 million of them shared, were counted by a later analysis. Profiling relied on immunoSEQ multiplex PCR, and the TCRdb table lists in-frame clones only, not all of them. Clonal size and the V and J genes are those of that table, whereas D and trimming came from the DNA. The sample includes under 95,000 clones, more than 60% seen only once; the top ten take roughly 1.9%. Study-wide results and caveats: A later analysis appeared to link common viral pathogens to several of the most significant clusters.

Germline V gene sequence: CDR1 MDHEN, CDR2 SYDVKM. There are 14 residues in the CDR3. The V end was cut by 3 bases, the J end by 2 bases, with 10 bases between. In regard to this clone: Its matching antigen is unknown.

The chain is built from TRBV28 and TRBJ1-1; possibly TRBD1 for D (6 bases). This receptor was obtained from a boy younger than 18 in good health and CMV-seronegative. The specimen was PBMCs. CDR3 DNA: TGTGCCAGCAGTTTCAGGGGACCCAACACTGAAGCTTTCTTT. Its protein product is CASSFRGPNTEAFF.